These 27 T cell receptor beta chains were all obtained from the same sample, sequenced in a study of control samples from healthy donors and cancer patients. Sequencing was performed with immunoSEQ multiplex PCR; in TCRdb, only in-frame clones are kept and a portion is missing. The sample holds under 90,000 clones, around 92% seen once. Source material: blood. The source is a woman aged 60-75 years in good health.

This chain uses TRBV2 with TRBJ1-2, with 7 bases that match TRBD1. The junction had 16 bases not matched to a gene; V was cut back by 3 bases and J by 3 bases. This CDR3 has 18 amino acids. CDR1 is SNHLY and CDR2 is FYNNEI in the germline V gene. The CDR3 loop is CASSDLGWLTDRDYGYTF. CDR3 in DNA: TGTGCCAGCAGTGATTTAGGTTGGCTAACTGACAGGGACTATGGCTACACCTTC. Combining the CDR3 with reference TRBV2 and TRBJ1-2 gives the whole variable domain EPEVTQTPSHQVTQMGQEVILRCVPISNHLYFYWYRQILGQKVEFLVSFYNNEISEKSEIFDDQFSVERPDGSNFTLKIRSTKLEDSAMYFCASSDLGWLTDRDYGYTFGSGTRLTVV.

This clone counts as medium-sized. Other nucleotide sequences in the sample specify the same CDR3. The rearrangement links TRBV15 to TRBJ2-7, with TRBD1 matching 12 bases. The CDR3 extends over 14 amino acids. Unmatched junction bases numbered 3, after V lost 3 bases and J lost 6 bases. Germline CDR1 LNHNV, CDR2 YYDKDF (reference sequence). CDR3 in DNA: TGTGCCACCAGCAGGGGACAGGGGGCTCGCGAGCAGTACTTC. This encodes CATSRGQGAREQYF.

The V call is TRBV18, the J call TRBJ1-4; D may be TRBD1 (5 bases). V lost 4 bases and J lost 0, with 15 bases in between. The CDR3 spans 17 residues. In germline, CDR1 is KGHSH, CDR2 LQKENI. CDR3 DNA: TGTGCCAGCTCACGTTCAGGGCTGGGCACAACTAATGAAAAACTGTTTTTT. This codes for CASSRSGLGTTNEKLFF.

The chain combines TRBV3-1 (or the pseudogene TRBV3-2) with TRBJ1-1; 7 positions agree with TRBD1. The CDR3 consists of 15 residues. V shed 4 bases, J shed 1 base, and the junction held 6 bases outside the gene matches. The germline gives CDR1 LGHDT, CDR2 YNNKEL (reference sequence). This CDR3 reads CASSPEGQRNTEAFF. The CDR3 DNA reads TGTGCCAGCAGCCCTGAGGGACAGAGGAACACTGAAGCTTTCTTT.

The table lists this clone with a count of one. CDR3 in amino acids: CASSQSRVVYGYTF. The CDR3 DNA reads as TGTGCCAGCAGCCAATCACGGGTAGTATATGGCTACACCTTC. This chain links TRBV16 with TRBJ1-2; D ambiguous. Trimming cost V 0 bases and J 5 bases, with 10 bases left between them. Per the germline V gene, CDR1 is KGHSY and CDR2 is FQNENV. The CDR3 spans 14 residues. Looking up the rest from reference TRBV16 and TRBJ1-2 gives the full variable domain: GEEVAQTPKHLVRGEGQKAKLYCAPIKGHSYVFWYQQVLKNEFKFLISFQNENVFDETGMPKERFSAKCLPNSPCSLEIQATKLEDSAVYFCASSQSRVVYGYTFGSGTRLTVV.

The chain combines TRBV24-1 with TRBJ2-1; either TRBD1 or TRBD2 may supply D (6 bases each). Germline values: CDR1 KGHDR, CDR2 SFDVKD. The CDR3 is 16 amino acids. Trimming took off 0 bases at V and 8 bases at J, with 16 bases between the two ends. Here the CDR3 reads CATSDLGWGAVDEQFF. Here the CDR3 DNA reads TGTGCCACCAGTGATTTGGGTTGGGGGGCCGTTGATGAGCAGTTCTTC.

The rearrangement uses TRBV7-8 and TRBJ2-7; 7 bases line up with TRBD2. J lost 0 bases, V lost 6 bases, and 5 bases had no gene match. The CDR3 sequence is 14 residues long. Germline lookup yields CDR1 SGHVS and CDR2 FQNEAQ. The CDR3 DNA is TGTGCCAGCAGTTGGGCTAGCGGCTCCTACGAGCAGTACTTC. It is translated as CASSWASGSYEQYF.

The V call is TRBV27, the J call TRBJ2-1, with TRBD2 identical over 12 bases. Germline CDR1 is MNHEY and CDR2 is SMNVEV (reference sequence). The CDR3 length is 16 residues. With 4 bases clipped from V and 6 bases from J, the junction kept 7 bases outside the gene matches. CDR3 nucleotide sequence: TGTGCCAGCAGTTCCCTCACTAGCGGGAGGATCAATGAGCAGTTCTTC. This encodes CASSSLTSGRINEQFF.

This chain uses TRBV10-3 with TRBJ1-1, with a tentative D call TRBD1 (5 bases). Germline CDR1 ENHRY, CDR2 SYGVKD. This CDR3 region has 15 residues. V dropped 3 bases and J dropped 5 bases, with 16 bases sitting between them. The DNA for the CDR3 is TGTGCCATCAGTGATATTGCAGGGCGAAGTACTGAAGCTTTCTTT. Protein sequence: CAISDIAGRSTEAFF.

This clone was found once. The chain carries TRBV5-4 and TRBJ2-1; D might be TRBD2 (6 bases). V was clipped by 4 bases and J by 9 bases, with 14 bases between them. Germline V gene lookup returns CDR1 SGHNT and CDR2 YYREEE (reference sequence). CDR3 length: 13 amino acids. The CDR3 coding sequence is TGTGCCAGCAGCAGGGAGGTACGAGGTGAGCAGTTCTTC. Residues: CASSREVRGEQFF.

This clone was seen just once. The chain links TRBV7-9 to TRBJ2-7; unclear D gene. Trimming took 5 bases from V and 0 from J, leaving 11 bases between them. CDR1 is SEHNR and CDR2 is FQNEAQ in the germline V gene (reference sequence). CDR3 length equals 14 residues. The CDR3 region is CASSPSFLSYEQYF. In nucleotides, the CDR3 is TGTGCCAGCAGCCCCTCTTTTCTCTCCTACGAGCAGTACTTC.

This chain uses TRBV12-5 with TRBJ2-1, with 10 bases that match TRBD2. The V segment lost 2 bases and the J segment 6 bases; nucleotides outside the gene matches: 16. From germline, CDR1 is LGHNT and CDR2 FRNRAP. CDR3 length equals 19 residues. For the CDR3, the DNA is TGTGCTAGTGGTTTGTCTACAGGGACCCCGGGACTAGCGCGCAATGAGCAGTTCTTC. This gives the protein CASGLSTGTPGLARNEQFF.

The chain is built from TRBV10-2 and TRBJ2-1; D is unclear. Germline values: CDR1 WSHSY, CDR2 SAAADI. V was clipped by 5 bases and J by 4 bases, with 6 bases between them. This CDR3 has 12 residues. The CDR3 spells CASSSQYNEQFF. CDR3 in DNA: TGCGCCAGCAGTTCCCAGTACAATGAGCAGTTCTTC.

This sequence joins TRBV28 and TRBJ2-7; 8 positions match TRBD2. With V trimmed by 8 bases and J by 2 bases, 8 bases remained unmatched. This CDR3 has 14 residues. The germline V gene encodes CDR1 MDHEN and CDR2 SYDVKM. The CDR3 nucleotides read TGTGCCAGCGGTCCGGGAGGGCAACCCTACGAGCAGTACTTC. Residues: CASGPGGQPYEQYF.

A word on this clone: Germline is not matched at one junction end, which may reflect a read error. The rearrangement links TRBV5-6 to TRBJ1-1, with a possible D match to TRBD1 (5 bases). Germline V lookup: CDR1 SGHDT, CDR2 YYEEEE. The CDR3 is 11 amino acids. CDR3 protein: CASSYRRGTIF. The CDR3 region has the DNA TGTGCCAGCAGCTATCGGAGGGGTACTATCTTT.

This chain links TRBV6-5 with TRBJ1-3; D gene ambiguous. The CDR3 length is 16 residues. Germline-derived CDR1 and CDR2 are MNHEY and SVGAGI. The V end was cut by 3 bases, the J end by 0 bases, with 12 bases between. The CDR3 is CASSYSRPLSGNTIYF. The CDR3 coding sequence is TGTGCCAGCAGTTATTCTAGGCCTCTCTCTGGAAACACCATATATTTT.

The genes are TRBV7-8 and TRBJ2-3, with 14 bases identical to TRBD2. The CDR3 has 19 residues. The ends lost 8 bases at V and 2 bases at J; junction bases unmatched: 15. Germline CDR1 is SGHVS and CDR2 is FQNEAQ. The CDR3 DNA sequence: TGTGCCAGCCTTCACGGGACTAGCGGGAGTAGGAAGGACACAGATACGCAGTATTTT. Amino acids: CASLHGTSGSRKDTDTQYF.

This chain connects TRBV24-1 to TRBJ2-7; the D call may be TRBD1 or TRBD2 (5 bases each). CDR1 is KGHDR and CDR2 is SFDVKD in the germline V gene. The CDR3 is 12 amino acids. Trimming took 6 bases from V and 12 from J, leaving 17 bases between them. CDR3 nucleotides: TGTGCCACCAGTTCTTCCTGGGACCAGCTGTACTTC. This encodes CATSSSWDQLYF.

This clone has only one observation. The CDR3 here is CAWSTSGYHYGYTF. CDR3 bases: TGTGCCTGGAGTACATCAGGGTATCACTATGGCTACACCTTC. The chain uses TRBV30 and TRBJ1-2, with D possibly being TRBD1 (5 bases). The CDR3 runs to 14 residues. From germline, CDR1 is GTSNPN and CDR2 SVGIG (reference sequence). The germline V and J ends were trimmed by 2 bases and 3 bases, with 13 bases remaining between them.

The table lists this clone with a count of one. The V gene is TRBV28, the J gene TRBJ2-5, with 11 positions matching TRBD1. Germline V gene lookup returns CDR1 MDHEN and CDR2 SYDVKM. V trimming: 7 bases; J trimming: 4 bases; junction bases outside the gene matches: 5. The CDR3 spans 14 residues. The CDR3 DNA reads as TGTGCCAGCAAGGGACAGGGGGTCCTAGAGACCCAGTACTTC. It encodes CASKGQGVLETQYF.

V gene TRBV19 combines with J gene TRBJ1-5; 9 bases fit TRBD1. Germline CDR1 reads LNHDA; CDR2 reads SQIVND (reference sequence). With V trimmed by 7 bases and J by 5 bases, 9 bases remained unmatched. The CDR3 has 15 residues. CDR3 DNA sequence: TGTGCCAGTACCCCCGATGGGACAGGGTATCAGCCCCAGCATTTT. Its protein is CASTPDGTGYQPQHF.

The genes are TRBV9 and TRBJ1-4; possibly TRBD1 for D (6 bases). With 4 bases removed from V and 8 bases from J, the gap between germline ends came to 12 bases. The germline CDR1 and CDR2 sequences are SGDLS and YYNGEE. The CDR3 is 13 amino acids. The CDR3 here is CASSPGGGEKLFF. The CDR3 DNA follows: TGTGCCAGCAGCCCAGGAGGGGGGGAAAAACTGTTTTTT.

V and J are TRBV15 and TRBJ1-5, with 9 bases aligning to TRBD1. V shed 5 bases and J 5 bases; nucleotides not matched to a gene: 7. The CDR3 sequence is 15 residues long. CDR1 and CDR2 from the germline V gene are LNHNV and YYDKDF (reference sequence). The CDR3: CATSVGTGFDQPQHF. In DNA, the CDR3 is TGTGCCACCAGCGTCGGGACAGGGTTTGATCAGCCCCAGCATTTT.

This clone appeared a single time. V gene TRBV28 combines with J gene TRBJ2-7; TRBD1 matches 8 bases. Germline trimming cut 3 bases from V and 3 bases from J; bases unmatched to any gene: 13. CDR1 is MDHEN, CDR2 SYDVKM, per germline. The CDR3 sequence is 17 residues long. The CDR3 coding sequence is TGTGCCAGCAGTTTCACCTCTCAGGGGGCTGGCTACTACGAGCAGTACTTC. The encoded protein is CASSFTSQGAGYYEQYF.

The gene calls are TRBV24-1 and TRBJ1-5; 11 bases fit TRBD1. Germline values: CDR1 KGHDR, CDR2 SFDVKD. The junction had 8 bases not matched to a gene; V was cut back by 5 bases and J by 0 bases. The CDR3 totals 18 residues. CDR3 sequence reads: CATSAGTGGPHSNQPQHF. The DNA of the CDR3 is TGTGCCACCAGTGCCGGGACAGGGGGTCCCCATAGCAATCAGCCCCAGCATTTT.

The chain carries TRBV6-1 and TRBJ1-6; maybe TRBD1 (5 bases). Germline V gene data show CDR1 as MNHNS and CDR2 as SASEGT. CDR3 length: 17 amino acids. V lost 7 bases, J lost 4 bases, and 20 bases lay in between. The CDR3 sequence is CASTEAQGEGYNSPLHF. CDR3 nucleotides: TGTGCCAGCACCGAAGCGCAGGGAGAAGGTTATAATTCACCCCTCCACTTT.

This chain's CDR3 is CASVGAGVVEQYF. The CDR3 coding sequence is TGTGCCAGCGTGGGGGCGGGAGTGGTCGAGCAGTACTTC. V is TRBV28 and J is TRBJ2-7, with a tentative D call TRBD2 (7 bases). Deletions cut 8 bases from V and 6 bases from J, with 17 bases between. The CDR3 spans 13 residues. CDR1 MDHEN and CDR2 SYDVKM come from the germline V gene.